The next 27 T cell receptor beta chains were all read from a single sample in a study of T cells after yellow fever vaccination. TCRdb redid the calling of the 5' RACE reads with MiXCR, one entry per CDR3 protein. In the table there are hundreds of thousands of distinct CDR3 sequences, 13% of which are singletons. The sequencing here drew on PBMCs, taken on the day of the yellow fever booster vaccination. Receptors were obtained from a man aged 25-45 years who received the YFV17D yellow fever vaccine.

This clonotype showed up just a few times. The rearrangement uses TRBV29-1 and TRBJ2-1; TRBD1 is a possible D gene (5 bases). The V and J ends lost 6 bases and 0 bases respectively, with 12 bases between them. The CDR3 is 14 residues long. From germline, CDR1 is SQVTM and CDR2 ANQGSEA. This chain's CDR3 is CSVRRDSSYNEQFF. CDR3 sequence (DNA): TGCAGCGTGCGTCGCGACAGCTCCTACAATGAGCAGTTCTTC.

This clonotype came up a few times. V gene TRBV20-1 combines with J gene TRBJ2-3; TRBD1 is a possible D gene (5 bases). The CDR3 sequence is 15 residues long. Per germline, CDR1 DFQATT and CDR2 SNEGSKA (reference sequence). V was cut by 4 bases and J by 3 bases, with 17 bases left in between. CDR3 bases: TGCAGTGCTAACCGGCCAGTAGGGGCAACAGATACGCAGTATTTT. Translation: CSANRPVGATDTQYF.

This clonotype was counted a few times. This rearrangement joins TRBV29-1 to TRBJ2-1; a possible D gene is TRBD2 (6 bases). This CDR3 has 13 amino acids. Germline values: CDR1 SQVTM, CDR2 ANQGSEA. V lost 6 bases and J lost 2, with 11 bases in between. CDR3 in DNA: TGCAGCGTGCTAGCGAGGCCCTACAATGAGCAGTTCTTC. Protein: CSVLARPYNEQFF.

This clonotype was observed a few times. The rearrangement links TRBV5-1 to TRBJ2-1; 14 nucleotides line up with TRBD2. CDR3 length: 14 residues. J was trimmed by 15 bases and V by 4 bases; bases with no gene match: 9. Germline values: CDR1 SGHRS, CDR2 YFSETQ. CDR3 DNA: TGCGCCAGCAGCACTTGGACTAGCGGGAGGACCCTGTTCTTC. The encoded protein is CASSTWTSGRTLFF.

This chain joins TRBV5-1 and TRBJ1-2; weak D call: TRBD1 (6 bases). The V gene lost 4 bases and the J gene lost 3 bases, with 16 bases spanning the gap. Germline V lookup: CDR1 SGHRS, CDR2 YFSETQ. The CDR3 runs 15 residues. CDR3 protein: CASSPSGGWDYGYTF. For the CDR3, the DNA is TGCGCCAGCAGCCCCTCCGGGGGCTGGGACTATGGCTACACCTTC.

V and J are TRBV5-5 and TRBJ2-7; 9 bases fit TRBD1. V lost 2 bases, J lost 6 bases, and 15 bases stayed unmatched. The germline V gene encodes CDR1 SGHKS and CDR2 YYEKEE (reference sequence). This CDR3 has 17 amino acids. The CDR3 loop is CASSFPGTGYRGLEQYF. CDR3 in DNA: TGTGCCAGCAGCTTCCCCGGGACAGGGTATCGAGGACTCGAGCAGTACTTC.

The CDR3 here is CASSRRSSYEQYF. In nucleotides, the CDR3 is TGCGCCAGCAGTCGTAGAAGCTCCTACGAGCAGTACTTC. This sequence joins TRBV5-1 and TRBJ2-7; D not resolved. This CDR3 region has 13 residues. Germline CDR1 and CDR2: SGHRS and YFSETQ. Between the trimmed V and J ends, which lost 5 bases and 0 bases, there was a span of 9 bases.

In this sample, this clonotype turned up a few times. The chain carries TRBV20-1 and TRBJ2-7; D is possibly TRBD1 (6 bases). The germline gives CDR1 DFQATT, CDR2 SNEGSKA (reference sequence). This CDR3 has 17 residues. The ends were cut back, 0 bases at V and 0 bases at J, with 18 bases in the middle. The CDR3 DNA is TGCAGTGCTAGAGATTTTAACGATGGGGGCAGCTCCTACGAGCAGTACTTC. It specifies CSARDFNDGGSSYEQYF.

This clonotype has just a few counts. V is TRBV5-1 and J is TRBJ1-5; tentatively, D is TRBD1 (6 bases). CDR3 length equals 15 residues. Germline V lookup: CDR1 SGHRS, CDR2 YFSETQ. The V end was cut by 4 bases, the J end by 5 bases, with 16 bases between. In DNA, the CDR3 is TGCGCCAGCAGCCGGGCGGGGGACAAAGATCAGCCCCAGCATTTT. Encoded protein: CASSRAGDKDQPQHF. The full variable domain, rest sourced from reference TRBV5-1 and TRBJ1-5, is KAGVTQTPRYLIKTRGQQVTLSCSPISGHRSVSWYQQTPGQGLQFLFEYFSETQRNKGNFPGRFSGRQFSNSRSEMNVSTLELGDSALYLCASSRAGDKDQPQHFGDGTRLSIL.

This clonotype was seen only once. The chain carries TRBV7-2 and TRBJ2-7; possible D gene TRBD2, 6 bases. V was clipped by 5 bases and J by 0 bases, with 17 bases between them. The CDR3 length is 16 residues. Per germline, CDR1 SGHTA and CDR2 FQGNSA. The CDR3 nucleotides are TGTGCCAGCAGCCTTTGGTGGGCGGGGACCTCCTACGAGCAGTACTTC. Translation gives CASSLWWAGTSYEQYF.

This clonotype has a handful of counts. The V call is TRBV5-1, the J call TRBJ2-2; perhaps D is TRBD1 or TRBD2 (5 bases each). Germline V gene data show CDR1 as SGHRS and CDR2 as YFSETQ. This CDR3 is 15 amino acids long. Trimming stripped 3 bases from V and 0 bases from J, with 9 bases between. The CDR3 here is CASSSLGANTGELFF. DNA for the CDR3: TGCGCCAGCAGCTCATTGGGGGCGAACACCGGGGAGCTGTTTTTT.

The V call is TRBV3-1, the J call TRBJ1-1; the D is unclear. V was pared by 1 base and J by 0 bases, with 9 bases between. The CDR3 contains 15 residues. The V gene's germline CDR1 is LGHDT and CDR2 YNNKEL (reference sequence). CDR3 sequence (DNA): TGTGCCAGCAGCCAAGCAGAGGTTATGAACACTGAAGCTTTCTTT. It yields the protein CASSQAEVMNTEAFF.

CDR3 in amino acids: CASSKLWGHLHYEQYF. The CDR3 DNA reads TGTGCCAGCAGCAAGTTATGGGGACACCTCCACTACGAGCAGTACTTC. This sequence joins TRBV21-1 and TRBJ2-7; the tabulated D call, TRBD1, remains unverified against the DNA. TRBV21-1 is a pseudogene segment. The CDR3 has 16 amino acids.

The chain links TRBV29-1 to TRBJ2-2, with 8 bases matching TRBD1. With V trimmed by 7 bases and J by 8 bases, 12 bases remained unmatched. In germline, CDR1 is SQVTM, CDR2 ANQGSEA. This CDR3 is 14 amino acids long. The CDR3 sequence: CSGRGRTSTGELFF. The DNA of the CDR3 is TGCAGCGGCAGGGGGCGAACCTCCACGGGGGAGCTGTTTTTT.

This clonotype turned up a few times. The rearrangement links TRBV7-2 to TRBJ2-2, with D unclear. This CDR3 is 15 amino acids long. Germline V CDR1 and CDR2: SGHTA, FQGNSA. V lost 0 bases and J 5 bases, leaving 10 bases between the germline ends. CDR3 bases: TGTGCCAGCAGCTTAGCGCAGGCAGCGACCGGGGAGCTGTTTTTT. Amino acid sequence: CASSLAQAATGELFF.

This clonotype occurred a few times. This chain joins TRBV7-6 and TRBJ2-7; 11 bases are shared with TRBD1. Germline V lookup: CDR1 SGHVS, CDR2 FNYEAQ. The CDR3 loop spans 15 amino acids. J lost 6 bases, V lost 1 base, and 5 bases had no gene match. The CDR3 DNA is TGTGCCAGCAGCTTAGAGGACAGGGGGCGCGGCGAGCAGTACTTC. Translated, it gives CASSLEDRGRGEQYF.

This clonotype has ten or more counts. The rearrangement uses TRBV10-3 and TRBJ2-6, with D hard to call. This CDR3 region has 14 residues. Germline values: CDR1 ENHRY, CDR2 SYGVKD. V dropped 6 bases and J dropped 1 base, with 7 bases sitting between them. The CDR3 nucleotides are TGTGCCATCAGCCCAATTTCTGGGGCCAACGTCCTGACTTTC. Its translation is CAISPISGANVLTF.

The table lists this clonotype with many counts. V is TRBV5-1 and J is TRBJ1-1, with 8 nucleotides matching TRBD1. Per germline, CDR1 SGHRS and CDR2 YFSETQ. V was clipped by 4 bases and J by 1 base; unmatched bases: 3. The CDR3 totals 14 residues. CDR3 residues: CASSAGQANTEAFF. The DNA of the CDR3 is TGCGCCAGCAGCGCGGGACAGGCGAACACTGAAGCTTTCTTT. Combining the CDR3 with reference TRBV5-1 and TRBJ1-1 gives the whole variable domain KAGVTQTPRYLIKTRGQQVTLSCSPISGHRSVSWYQQTPGQGLQFLFEYFSETQRNKGNFPGRFSGRQFSNSRSEMNVSTLELGDSALYLCASSAGQANTEAFFGQGTRLTVV.

This clonotype was observed a handful of times. The gene calls are TRBV7-2 and TRBJ2-5; D might be TRBD1 or TRBD2, each matching 5 bases. V shed 1 base and J shed 4 bases, with 10 bases lying between them. Germline V lookup: CDR1 SGHTA, CDR2 FQGNSA. The CDR3 loop spans 14 amino acids. As DNA, the CDR3 is TGTGCCAGCAGCTTAGGGTCAGGGAGAGAGACCCAGTACTTC. Residues: CASSLGSGRETQYF.

This clonotype was seen more than once but under ten times. V and J are TRBV6-5 and TRBJ2-7, with TRBD2 matching 7 bases. Germline CDR1 reads MNHEY; CDR2 reads SVGAGI. The CDR3 is made up of 13 amino acids. Germline trimming cut 2 bases from V and 7 bases from J; bases unmatched to any gene: 5. The CDR3 loop reads CASSYALGGEQYF. DNA of the CDR3: TGTGCCAGCAGTTACGCGTTGGGGGGGGAGCAGTACTTC.

This clonotype came up a few times. The J gene is TRBJ2-3, the V gene TRBV7-8; D gene ambiguous. This CDR3 has 13 residues. Trimming took off 8 bases at V and 1 base at J, with 10 bases between the two ends. Germline V gene lookup returns CDR1 SGHVS and CDR2 FQNEAQ. The CDR3 DNA reads TGTGCCAGCGTGTACACCGGCACAGATACGCAGTATTTT. Protein product: CASVYTGTDTQYF. Based on the CDR3 plus reference TRBV7-8 and TRBJ2-3, the full variable domain is GAGVSQSPRYKVAKRGQDVALRCDPISGHVSLFWYQQALGQGPEFLTYFQNEAQLDKSGLPSDRFFAERPEGSVSTLKIQRTQQEDSAVYLCASVYTGTDTQYFGPGTRLTVL.

The V gene is TRBV7-7, the J gene TRBJ2-1, with D possibly matching TRBD2 (7 bases). V lost 5 bases to trimming and J lost 7 bases, with 15 bases between them. The CDR3 contains 14 residues. In germline, CDR1 is SSHAT, CDR2 FNYEAQ (reference sequence). The CDR3 loop is CASSPTGGTNEQFF. The CDR3 nucleotides are TGTGCCAGCAGCCCCACCGGGGGGACAAATGAGCAGTTCTTC.

This clonotype came up a few times. The J gene is TRBJ2-2, the V gene TRBV5-5; D gene uncertain. The CDR3 sequence is 13 residues long. V lost 4 bases and J lost 3, with 7 bases in between. CDR1 is SGHKS and CDR2 is YYEKEE in the germline V gene (reference sequence). The CDR3 region has the DNA TGTGCCAGCAGCCCTGGGCACACCGGGGAGCTGTTTTTT. Protein sequence: CASSPGHTGELFF.

This rearrangement joins TRBV14 to TRBJ2-6, with unresolved D. The CDR3 loop spans 17 amino acids. V lost 1 base and J lost 0, with 10 bases in between. The V gene's germline CDR1 is SGHDN and CDR2 FVKESK. CDR3 DNA: TGTGCCAGCAGCCAAGTCCCCCAAAGCTCTGGGGCCAACGTCCTGACTTTC. It is translated as CASSQVPQSSGANVLTF.

The table lists this clonotype with a few counts. The V and J genes are TRBV5-4 and TRBJ2-7; 10 nucleotides match TRBD1. CDR1 is SGHNT and CDR2 is YYREEE in the germline V gene (reference sequence). The V segment lost 2 bases and the J segment 4 bases; nucleotides outside the gene matches: 6. This CDR3 is 15 amino acids long. CDR3 region: CASSLSGTGVYEQYF. CDR3 nucleotide sequence: TGTGCCAGCAGCTTATCCGGGACAGGGGTATACGAGCAGTACTTC. The complete variable domain, with remaining parts taken from reference TRBV5-4 and TRBJ2-7, reads ETGVTQSPTHLIKTRGQQVTLRCSSQSGHNTVSWYQQALGQGPQFIFQYYREEENGRGNFPPRFSGLQFPNYSSELNVNALELDDSALYLCASSLSGTGVYEQYFGPGTRLTVT.

This clonotype was observed a handful of times. The rearrangement joins TRBV27 to TRBJ2-3, with 10 bases that match TRBD2. V lost 6 bases and J lost 3; bases outside the gene matches: 12. Germline CDR1 is MNHEY and CDR2 is SMNVEV (reference sequence). This CDR3 is built from 17 residues. The CDR3 nucleotides are TGTGCCAGCAGCCACCGAAGGACTAGCGGTGGAACAGATACGCAGTATTTT. Translation gives CASSHRRTSGGTDTQYF.

This clonotype was picked up one time. This chain links TRBV28 with TRBJ2-5; D is ambiguous. The germline V gene encodes CDR1 MDHEN and CDR2 SYDVKM. The CDR3 covers 16 residues. Trimming removed 3 bases at V and 2 bases at J, with 16 bases between. CDR3 residues: CASSLFPQMGQETQYF. Written as DNA, the CDR3 is TGTGCCAGCAGTTTGTTTCCCCAAATGGGGCAAGAGACCCAGTACTTC.